The 22 T cell receptor beta chains given below trace back to one sample, sequenced in a study of graft-versus-host responses after intestinal transplantation. Sequencing used immunoSEQ multiplex PCR; TCRdb keeps in-frame clones, though not all of them. Of roughly 6,400 clones in the sample, around 23% were seen once. Specimen: alloreactive CD4+ T cells from a mixed lymphocyte reaction culture, collected before transplantation. Noted subset: CFSE-low proliferating T cells sorted from roughly 6-day pre-transplant mixed lymphocyte reaction (GvH or HvG direction). Receptors originate from a human patient who was an organ donor for intestinal transplantation.

This clone is large by share. The sample carries other DNA sequences with the same CDR3. The chain couples TRBV10-3 to TRBJ2-7; D is uncertain. This CDR3 has 9 residues. The germline V and J ends were trimmed by 10 bases and 4 bases, with 5 bases remaining between them. From germline, CDR1 is ENHRY and CDR2 SYGVKD. The CDR3 bases are TGTGCCAGGTGGTACGAGCAGTACTTC. Translation: CARWYEQYF.

This clone was detected a few times. A much larger clone lies a single base off, so this may be a read error. Other DNA sequences within the sample encode an identical CDR3. The chain links TRBV30 to TRBJ1-1, with 7 bases aligning to TRBD1. This CDR3 contains 13 residues. From germline, CDR1 is GTSNPN and CDR2 SVGIG (reference sequence). Written as DNA, the CDR3 is TGTGCCTTGAGTGTGACAGGGCGGACTGAAGCTTTCTTT. This codes for CALSVTGRTEAFF.

This clone is medium-sized in the sample. This chain links TRBV4-3 with TRBJ2-1; 12 bases match TRBD2. The J segment lost 7 bases and the V segment lost 1 base, leaving 8 bases of the junction unmatched. The CDR3 is 17 residues long. Germline CDR1 is LGHNA and CDR2 is YSLEER. CDR3 residues: CASSQGLTSGSTNEQFF. In DNA form, the CDR3 reads TGCGCCAGCAGCCAAGGACTGACTAGCGGGAGTACGAATGAGCAGTTCTTC.

This clone appeared a few times. V is TRBV18 and J is TRBJ2-5; weak D call: TRBD2 (6 bases). This CDR3 has 14 amino acids. V lost 0 bases, J lost 5 bases, and 10 bases lay in between. Germline V gives CDR1 KGHSH, CDR2 LQKENI. CDR3 region: CASSPPGGGETQYF. The CDR3 region has the DNA TGTGCCAGCTCACCACCGGGAGGAGGGGAGACCCAGTACTTC.

By sample share, this clone is medium-sized (0.01 to 0.1%). The V gene is TRBV6-6, the J gene TRBJ2-2; no definite D call. CDR1 and CDR2 from the germline V gene are MNHNY and SVGAGI (reference sequence). The V gene lost 1 base and the J gene lost 3 bases, with 3 bases spanning the gap. The CDR3 length is 13 residues. The CDR3 DNA sequence: TGTGCCAGCAGTTACTTATACACCGGGGAGCTGTTTTTT. Residues: CASSYLYTGELFF.

This clone has more than one count but fewer than ten. The J gene is TRBJ2-3, the V gene TRBV6-1; D remains ambiguous. V dropped 5 bases and J dropped 2 bases, with 5 bases sitting between them. The CDR3 has 12 residues. Germline CDR1 MNHNS, CDR2 SASEGT. The CDR3 here is CASSLDTDTQYF. In DNA form, the CDR3 reads TGTGCCAGCAGTTTAGACACAGATACGCAGTATTTT.

This clone came up a few times. The chain carries TRBV4-2 and TRBJ1-4, with D perhaps matching TRBD1 (5 bases). The CDR3 consists of 15 residues. Germline lookup yields CDR1 LGHNA and CDR2 YNFKEQ. V was cut by 5 bases and J by 4 bases, with 14 bases left in between. The CDR3 spells CASSSGGTFNEKLFF. The CDR3 coding sequence is TGTGCCAGCAGCTCCGGTGGGACGTTTAATGAAAAACTGTTTTTT.

The table lists this clone with a few counts. The junction shows a germline mismatch at one end, possibly a read error. Distinct nucleotide sequences in the sample also encode this CDR3. J is TRBJ2-7 and V is TRBV4-1; 8 bases map to TRBD1. The CDR3 runs 16 residues. Germline CDR1 and CDR2: MGHRA and YSYEKL. Here the CDR3 reads CASSQVYTGQVYEQYF. The CDR3 DNA follows: TGTGCCAGCAGCCAAGTTTATACGGGACAGGTCTACGAGCAGTACTTC.

The V gene is TRBV11-1, the J gene TRBJ2-7; D unclear. The CDR3 runs to 12 residues. The V end was cut by 3 bases, the J end by 9 bases, with 12 bases between. CDR1 and CDR2 (germline): SGHAT, FQDESV (reference sequence). In nucleotides, the CDR3 is TGTGCCAGCAGCTTGCCTTGGGTGCGGCAGTACTTC. Amino acids: CASSLPWVRQYF.

This clone is medium-sized. The gene calls are TRBV10-3 and TRBJ2-2; TRBD1 matches at 8 bases. The CDR3 has 14 residues. Germline CDR1 ENHRY, CDR2 SYGVKD. Germline trimming cut 6 bases from V and 3 bases from J; bases unmatched to any gene: 3. The CDR3: CAISGQGHTGELFF. The CDR3 coding sequence is TGTGCCATCAGCGGACAGGGTCACACCGGGGAGCTGTTTTTT.

The V gene is TRBV7-2, the J gene TRBJ1-1, with TRBD1 as a possible D gene (6 bases). In germline, CDR1 is SGHTA, CDR2 FQGNSA. The ends were cut back, 6 bases at V and 4 bases at J, with 12 bases in the middle. The CDR3 length is 13 residues. The CDR3: CASSSTGSTEAFF. CDR3 coding DNA: TGTGCCAGCAGTTCTACAGGGAGCACTGAAGCTTTCTTT.

Comment on this clone: Since a much larger clone is just one base distant, this may be a read error. V and J are TRBV6-5 and TRBJ2-3; D possibly corresponds to TRBD1 (5 bases). This CDR3 has 13 residues. Trimming took 6 bases from V and 4 from J, leaving 11 bases between them. Germline V lookup: CDR1 MNHEY, CDR2 SVGAGI. CDR3 in DNA: TGTGCCAGCAGGTCGATAGGGGCAGATACGCAGTATTTT. This encodes CASRSIGADTQYF.

The chain uses TRBV7-2 and TRBJ2-2, with D possibly matching TRBD1 (6 bases). The germline V gene encodes CDR1 SGHTA and CDR2 FQGNSA. Between the trimmed V and J ends, which lost 5 bases and 4 bases, there was a span of 8 bases. This CDR3 has 13 residues. CDR3 loop: CASSNRATGELFF. CDR3 DNA sequence: TGTGCCAGCAGCAACAGGGCCACCGGGGAGCTGTTTTTT.

The sample holds a few counts of this clone. This chain links TRBV7-9 with TRBJ2-7; 8 nucleotides align to TRBD2. The CDR3 extends over 13 amino acids. Trimming cost V 4 bases and J 7 bases; bases outside gene matches: 6. Germline loops: CDR1 SEHNR, CDR2 FQNEAQ (reference sequence). The CDR3 reads CASSSGTRREQYF. The CDR3 nucleotides read TGTGCCAGCAGCTCCGGGACTAGAAGGGAGCAGTACTTC. Looking up the rest from reference TRBV7-9 and TRBJ2-7 gives the full variable domain: DTGVSQNPRHKITKRGQNVTFRCDPISEHNRLYWYRQTLGQGPEFLTYFQNEAQLEKSRLLSDRFSAERPKGSFSTLEIQRTEQGDSAMYLCASSSGTRREQYFGPGTRLTVT.

The chain is built from TRBV7-2 and TRBJ2-3; no definite D call. V was cut by 3 bases and J by 5 bases, with 18 bases left in between. Per the germline V gene, CDR1 is SGHTA and CDR2 is FQGNSA. This CDR3 is built from 16 residues. The CDR3 region has the DNA TGTGCCAGCAGCTTGTCCCCTAACCGGGTCGGAGATACGCAGTATTTT. Encoded protein: CASSLSPNRVGDTQYF.

This clone is classed as medium-sized. V is TRBV25-1 and J is TRBJ1-2; D possibly corresponds to TRBD1 (6 bases). The germline V gene encodes CDR1 MGHDK and CDR2 SYGVNS. Trimming stripped 3 bases from V and 2 bases from J, with 16 bases between. The CDR3 covers 16 residues. CDR3 region: CASSDPRAGGNYGYTF. In DNA form, the CDR3 reads TGTGCCAGCAGTGACCCCAGGGCGGGGGGCAACTATGGCTACACCTTC.

As regards this clone: Being one base from a much bigger clone, this may be a read error. Within the sample, other DNA sequences also encode this same CDR3. V and J are TRBV4-1 and TRBJ1-5; 8 bases fit TRBD1. CDR1 and CDR2 (germline): MGHRA, YSYEKL. V lost 3 bases to trimming and J lost 6 bases; unmatched junction nucleotides: 1. The CDR3 sequence is 13 residues long. The CDR3: CASSQDRAQPQHF. The CDR3 nucleotides are TGCGCCAGCAGCCAGGACAGGGCTCAGCCCCAGCATTTT.

This clone is categorized as medium-sized. The chain carries TRBV7-9 and TRBJ1-1; D gene uncertain. V lost 0 bases to trimming and J lost 4 bases, with 6 bases between them. Germline V gene sequence: CDR1 SEHNR, CDR2 FQNEAQ (reference sequence). The CDR3 has 13 residues. The CDR3 nucleotides are TGTGCCAGCAGCTTAGCAGGACCCACTGAAGCTTTCTTT. Residues: CASSLAGPTEAFF.

The rearrangement links TRBV7-2 to TRBJ2-1; D is possibly TRBD2 (6 bases). Deletions cut 2 bases from V and 3 bases from J, with 11 bases between. The CDR3 length is 15 residues. From germline, CDR1 is SGHTA and CDR2 FQGNSA. The CDR3 DNA follows: TGTGCCAGCAGCTTAAGTCTAGCGAACTACAATGAGCAGTTCTTC. It is translated as CASSLSLANYNEQFF.

By sample fraction, this clone is medium-sized (0.01 to 0.1%). This sequence joins TRBV7-3 and TRBJ2-2; TRBD1 might be the D (5 bases). V lost 4 bases and J lost 5, with 8 bases in between. Germline V gene sequence: CDR1 SGHTA, CDR2 FQGTGA. CDR3 length: 13 amino acids. The CDR3 nucleotides read TGTGCCAGCAGCTCAGGGCCAACCGGGGAGCTGTTTTTT. The encoded protein is CASSSGPTGELFF.

The table lists this clone with a count of one. A much larger clone differs by one base, so this may be a read error. The chain has TRBV7-2 and TRBJ1-2, with D hard to call. This CDR3 contains 13 residues. Trimming took off 2 bases at V and 6 bases at J, with 10 bases between the two ends. From germline, CDR1 is SGHTA and CDR2 FQGNSA. CDR3 residues: CASSLTSPHGYTF. The CDR3 coding sequence is TGTGCCAGCAGCTTAACGAGCCCGCATGGCTACACCTTC.

The chain combines TRBV11-2 with TRBJ2-7; 8 bases are a match to TRBD1. The V gene end was trimmed by 5 bases and the J gene end by 3 bases; junction bases not matched to a gene: 3. Per germline, CDR1 SGHAT and CDR2 FQNNGV. The CDR3 is made up of 13 amino acids. CDR3 nucleotide sequence: TGTGCCAGCAGCGTGACAGGGGACTACGAGCAGTACTTC. It translates to CASSVTGDYEQYF.